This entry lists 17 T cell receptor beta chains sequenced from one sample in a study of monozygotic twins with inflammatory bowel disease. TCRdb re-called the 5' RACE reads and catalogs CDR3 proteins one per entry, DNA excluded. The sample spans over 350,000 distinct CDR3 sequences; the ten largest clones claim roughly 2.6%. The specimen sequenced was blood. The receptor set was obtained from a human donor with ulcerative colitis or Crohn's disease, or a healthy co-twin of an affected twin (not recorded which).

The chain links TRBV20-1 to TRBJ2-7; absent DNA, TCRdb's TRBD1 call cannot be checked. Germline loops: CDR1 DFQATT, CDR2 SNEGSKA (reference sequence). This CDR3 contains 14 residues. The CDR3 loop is CSAPPANRDYEQYF.

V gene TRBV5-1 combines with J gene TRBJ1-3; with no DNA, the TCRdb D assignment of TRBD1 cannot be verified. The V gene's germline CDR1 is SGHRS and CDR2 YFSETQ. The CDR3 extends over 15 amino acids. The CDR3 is CASNVGTGNGNTIYF.

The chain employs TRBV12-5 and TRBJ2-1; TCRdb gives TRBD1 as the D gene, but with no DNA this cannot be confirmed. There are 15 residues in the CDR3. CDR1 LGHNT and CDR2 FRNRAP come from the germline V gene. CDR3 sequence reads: CASGDGQSSYNEQFF.

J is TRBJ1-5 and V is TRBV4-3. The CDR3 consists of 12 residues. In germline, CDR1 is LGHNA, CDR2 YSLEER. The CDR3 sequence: CASSRGDQPQHF.

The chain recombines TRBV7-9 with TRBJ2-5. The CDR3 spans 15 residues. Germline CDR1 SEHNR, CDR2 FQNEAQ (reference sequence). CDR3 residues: CASSYPLEPQETQYF.

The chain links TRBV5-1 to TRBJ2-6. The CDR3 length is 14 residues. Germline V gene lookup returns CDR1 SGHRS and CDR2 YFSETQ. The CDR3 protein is CASSFRSGANVLTF.

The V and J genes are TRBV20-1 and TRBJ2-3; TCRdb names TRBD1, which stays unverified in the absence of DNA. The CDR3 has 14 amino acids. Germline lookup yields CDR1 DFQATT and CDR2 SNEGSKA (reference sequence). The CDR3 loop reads CSASPDSLTDTQYF.

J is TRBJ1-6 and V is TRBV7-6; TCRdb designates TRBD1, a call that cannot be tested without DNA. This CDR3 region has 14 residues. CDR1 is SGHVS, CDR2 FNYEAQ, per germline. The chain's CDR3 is CASSLSDRASPLHF.

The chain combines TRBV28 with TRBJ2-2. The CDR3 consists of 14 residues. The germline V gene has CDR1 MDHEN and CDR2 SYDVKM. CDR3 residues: CASSPLLNTGELFF.

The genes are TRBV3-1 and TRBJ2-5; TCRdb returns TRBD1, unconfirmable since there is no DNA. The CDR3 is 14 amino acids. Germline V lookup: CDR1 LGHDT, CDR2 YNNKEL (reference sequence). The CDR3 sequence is CASRGRGAKETQYF.

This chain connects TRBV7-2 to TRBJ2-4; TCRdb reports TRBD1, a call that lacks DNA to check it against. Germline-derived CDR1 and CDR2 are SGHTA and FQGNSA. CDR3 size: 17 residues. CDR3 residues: CASSLFGAGVAKNIQYF. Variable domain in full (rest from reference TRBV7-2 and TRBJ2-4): GAGVSQSPSNKVTEKGKDVELRCDPISGHTALYWYRQSLGQGLEFLIYFQGNSAPDKSGLPSDRFSAERTGGSVSTLTIQRTQQEDSAVYLCASSLFGAGVAKNIQYFGAGTRLSVL.

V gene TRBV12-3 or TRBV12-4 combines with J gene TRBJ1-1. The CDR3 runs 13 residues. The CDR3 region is CASSLAGITEAFF.

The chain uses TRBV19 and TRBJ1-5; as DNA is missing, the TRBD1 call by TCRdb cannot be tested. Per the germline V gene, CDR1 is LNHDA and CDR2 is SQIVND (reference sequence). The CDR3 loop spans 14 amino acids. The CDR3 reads CASTPADRNQPQHF.

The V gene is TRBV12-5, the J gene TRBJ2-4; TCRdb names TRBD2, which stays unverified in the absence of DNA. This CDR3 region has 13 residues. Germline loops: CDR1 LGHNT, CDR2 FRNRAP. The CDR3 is CASAASGEDIQYF. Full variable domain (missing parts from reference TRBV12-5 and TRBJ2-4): DARVTQTPRHKVTEMGQEVTMRCQPILGHNTVFWYRQTMMQGLELLAYFRNRAPLDDSGMPKDRFSAEMPDATLATLKIQPSEPRDSAVYFCASAASGEDIQYFGAGTRLSVL.

This CDR3 reads CASSLDEVGGRDTQYF. The chain employs TRBV7-8 and TRBJ2-3; the TCRdb call, TRBD1, lacks DNA for checking. The length of the CDR3 is 16 residues. From germline, CDR1 is SGHVS and CDR2 FQNEAQ.

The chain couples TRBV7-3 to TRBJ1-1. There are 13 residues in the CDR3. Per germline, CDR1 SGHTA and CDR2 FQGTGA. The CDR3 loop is CASSPYLNTEAFF.

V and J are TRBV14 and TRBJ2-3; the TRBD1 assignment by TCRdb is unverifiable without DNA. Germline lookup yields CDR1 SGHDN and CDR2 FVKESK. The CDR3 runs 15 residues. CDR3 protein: CASSQSDRYPDTQYF.